The source of this TCR beta chain is a study of graft-versus-host responses after intestinal transplantation (dated by TCRdb to about 2021). Some background on the complete study: The transplants that recipients got were multivisceral, liver-intestinal, or isolated intestinal. All recipients received anti-thymocyte globulin induction followed by maintenance tacrolimus and steroids for 3 to 4 years. After intestinal transplantation, graft-versus-host and host-versus-graft alloreactive T cell clones were followed in the graft, circulation and bone marrow using bulk TCR-beta CDR3 sequencing. To identify alloreactive clones, pre-transplant mixed lymphocyte reaction products were sequenced and compared with unstimulated pre-transplant donor and recipient T cells. The cohort enrolled 24 intestinal transplant recipients, one of whom was a retransplant, and a few patients without pretransplant specimens were excluded. Donor T cell macrochimerism was defined as a peak of at least 4% donor T cells among recipient peripheral blood mononuclear cells. Rather than going through the commercial service, samples from a few later patients were sequenced in-house on an Illumina MiSeq and processed with MiXCR. The investigation overall reported the following: GvH clones were detected in recipient bone marrow, and some appeared earlier in ileal mucosa or blood, consistent with an intestinal mucosal origin. The relatively low number and heterogeneity of intestinal transplant patients limited the conclusions. High GvH to HvG T cell clonal ratios were observed in the allografts of patients with donor T cell macrochimerism. Peak levels of circulating GvH clones were associated with declines in HvG clones early after transplant.

A note on this clone: The antigen it binds to is not known. Per-nucleotide qualities are absent, and no much larger clonotype sits a single base away.

Libraries were built with the immunoSEQ multiplex PCR assay. For most patients, genomic DNA was isolated with the Qiagen DNeasy Blood and Tissue Kit and shipped frozen to Adaptive Biotechnologies for TCR sequencing. For most patients, high-throughput TCR-beta CDR3 sequencing of genomic DNA was performed by Adaptive Biotechnologies. In the original analysis: TCR sequencing data for over 15 patients were retrieved from Adaptive's ImmunoSEQ software; three other patients were processed with MiXCR and VDJtools. CD4 versus CD8 sorting errors were corrected by removing sequences found in both subsets at a frequency ratio below 5:1. CDR3 nucleotide sequences shared between donor and recipient were removed because the origin of such sequences could not be assigned. To be classed as alloreactive, a clone needed at least 2-fold expansion over unstimulated cells and a minimum CFSE-low frequency of 0.002% (template counts) or 0.001% (read counts). Mappable clones were those detected in sequenced pre-transplant spleen, lymph node, or MLR CFSE-low populations of the donor or recipient. Cumulative frequency of alloreactive clones was calculated as a percentage of all sequences weighted by copy number. The source is immuneACCESS, and TCRdb retained only in-frame sequences with V and J called. Part of the clones is not carried over; for the studies checked, unresolved V genes explain less than half of this, and the remainder is unexplained. The V and J calls and clone size are taken from that table; D and trimming were inferred from the DNA. The sample table contains some 86,000 clones; only one count was recorded for 90% to 95% of them. Jointly, the top ten make up roughly 6% of the sample.

The CDR3 contains 13 residues, cysteine and phenylalanine counted. CDR3 DNA is the only sequence kept; it has 39 bases, read in frame from the first base. Reading the germline V gene gives CDR1 ENHRY and CDR2 SYGVKD. V sheds 10 bases and J sheds 4 bases, leaving 14 bases between their ends. This specimen's time point label, interpreted: cells obtained before transplantation from donor or recipient. CD3+CD4+ and CD3+CD8+ populations were FACS-sorted from unstimulated pre-transplant donor and recipient cells taken from spleen or lymph nodes. The sequence links TRBV10-3 to TRBJ1-5; 5 matching bases give a weak D call of TRBD1. The clonotype originates from a human donor who received an intestinal transplant. The sequenced sample was unstimulated CD8+ T cells sorted from spleen or lymph node cells, obtained before intestinal transplant. The CDR3: CATAGGWNQPQHF. The base sequence is TGTGCCACCGCGGGGGGATGGAATCAGCCCCAGCATTTT.